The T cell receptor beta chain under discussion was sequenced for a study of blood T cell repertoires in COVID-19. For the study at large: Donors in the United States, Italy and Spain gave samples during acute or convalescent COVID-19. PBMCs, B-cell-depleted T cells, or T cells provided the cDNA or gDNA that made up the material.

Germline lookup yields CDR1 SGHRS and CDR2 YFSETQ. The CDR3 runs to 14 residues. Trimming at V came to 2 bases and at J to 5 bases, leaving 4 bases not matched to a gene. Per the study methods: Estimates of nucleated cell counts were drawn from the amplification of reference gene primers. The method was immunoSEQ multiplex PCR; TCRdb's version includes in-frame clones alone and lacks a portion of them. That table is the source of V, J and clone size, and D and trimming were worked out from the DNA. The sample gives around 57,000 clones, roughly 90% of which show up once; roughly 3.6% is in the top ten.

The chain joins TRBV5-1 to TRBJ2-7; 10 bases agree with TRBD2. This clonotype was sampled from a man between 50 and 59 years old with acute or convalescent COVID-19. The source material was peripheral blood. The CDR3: CASSFLAGANEQYF. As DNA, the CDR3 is TGCGCCAGCAGCTTCCTAGCGGGAGCCAACGAGCAGTACTTC.